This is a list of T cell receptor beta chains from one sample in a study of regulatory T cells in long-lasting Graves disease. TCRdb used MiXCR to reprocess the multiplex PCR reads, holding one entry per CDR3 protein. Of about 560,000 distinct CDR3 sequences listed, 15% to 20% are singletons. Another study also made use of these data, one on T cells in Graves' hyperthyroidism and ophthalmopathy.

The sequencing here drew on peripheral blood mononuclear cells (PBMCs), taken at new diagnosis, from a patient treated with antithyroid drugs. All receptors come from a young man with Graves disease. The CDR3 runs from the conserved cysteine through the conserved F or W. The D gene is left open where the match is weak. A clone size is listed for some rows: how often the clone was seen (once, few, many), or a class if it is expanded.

CDR3 DNA: TGTGCCAGCAGCTTAGACGGATCTGAGCAGTTCTTC
CDR3 protein: CASSLDGSEQFF
D gene: -
V gene: TRBV7-9
J gene: TRBJ2-1
clone size: many

CDR3 DNA: TGTGCCAGCAGCCCGAAAGGCTCTGATGGCTACACCTTC
CDR3 protein: CASSPKGSDGYTF
D gene: -
V gene: TRBV11-2
J gene: TRBJ1-2
clone size: many

CDR3 DNA: TGTGCCAGTGGGTTCCGTCTCCACGATACGCAGTATTTT
CDR3 protein: CASGFRLHDTQYF
D gene: -
V gene: TRBV19
J gene: TRBJ2-3
clone size: -

CDR3 DNA: TGTGCCAGCAACCCCCGCCCGGGACTAGCGATCAATGAGCAGTTCTTC
CDR3 protein: CASNPRPGLAINEQFF
D gene: TRBD2
V gene: TRBV7-8
J gene: TRBJ2-1
clone size: many

CDR3 DNA: TGCGCCAGCAGCAGGAACTTAGGGGTCGGTGAGCAGTTCTTC
CDR3 protein: CASSRNLGVGEQFF
D gene: -
V gene: TRBV5-1
J gene: TRBJ2-1
clone size: many

CDR3 DNA: TGCAGTGCTAGACTGACAGGGGGCCAGGAAAAACTGTTTTTT
CDR3 protein: CSARLTGGQEKLFF
D gene: TRBD1
V gene: TRBV20-1
J gene: TRBJ1-4
clone size: many

CDR3 DNA: TGTGCCTGGAGTGTAGGATACGAGACCCAGTACTTC
CDR3 protein: CAWSVGYETQYF
D gene: -
V gene: TRBV30
J gene: TRBJ2-5
clone size: many

CDR3 DNA: TGTGCCAGCAGCCCTAGGGGACAGGGTGCCGAGCAGTACTTC
CDR3 protein: CASSPRGQGAEQYF
D gene: TRBD1
V gene: TRBV6-1
J gene: TRBJ2-7
clone size: many

CDR3 DNA: TGTGCCAGTAGTACAAGGACAGAGATAGAGACCCAGTACTTC
CDR3 protein: CASSTRTEIETQYF
D gene: -
V gene: TRBV19
J gene: TRBJ2-5
clone size: few

CDR3 DNA: TGTGCCAGCAGACAGGGGGCATCGAACACTGAAGCTTTCTTT
CDR3 protein: CASRQGASNTEAFF
D gene: TRBD1
V gene: TRBV27
J gene: TRBJ1-1
clone size: -

CDR3 DNA: TGTGCCAGCAGAAATAGCGGGAGTACAGGAGAGACCCAGTACTTC
CDR3 protein: CASRNSGSTGETQYF
D gene: TRBD2
V gene: TRBV28
J gene: TRBJ2-5
clone size: many

CDR3 DNA: TGCAGCGTTGAGGTAGCAGGGAACACTGAAGCTTTCTTT
CDR3 protein: CSVEVAGNTEAFF
D gene: -
V gene: TRBV29-1
J gene: TRBJ1-1
clone size: many

CDR3 DNA: TGTGCCAGCCAAAGATCATGGGAAGCTAGCGGGAGGAGTAAGGAGCAGTACTTC
CDR3 protein: CASQRSWEASGRSKEQYF
D gene: TRBD2
V gene: TRBV2
J gene: TRBJ2-7
clone size: many

CDR3 DNA: TGTGCCAGCAGCCTCGGGACAGGGGTCTACGAGCAGTACTTC
CDR3 protein: CASSLGTGVYEQYF
D gene: TRBD1
V gene: TRBV7-9
J gene: TRBJ2-7
clone size: many

CDR3 DNA: TGTGCCAGCAGGTTTTTCGGGACTAGCGGGGCCACCCTAGATACGCAGTATTTT
CDR3 protein: CASRFFGTSGATLDTQYF
D gene: TRBD2
V gene: TRBV6-1
J gene: TRBJ2-3
clone size: few

CDR3 DNA: TGTGCCACCCGTAAGGACAGAACAAGCACAGATACGCAGTATTTT
CDR3 protein: CATRKDRTSTDTQYF
D gene: -
V gene: TRBV15
J gene: TRBJ2-3
clone size: few

CDR3 DNA: TGTGCCAGCAGTCGCCAGCGGGCCGCGAACACCGGGGAGCTGTTTTTT
CDR3 protein: CASSRQRAANTGELFF
D gene: -
V gene: TRBV27
J gene: TRBJ2-2
clone size: -

CDR3 DNA: TGCAGTGCTAGACAAGGACAGGGGAGGGCTGAAGCTTTCTTT
CDR3 protein: CSARQGQGRAEAFF
D gene: TRBD1
V gene: TRBV20-1
J gene: TRBJ1-1
clone size: many

CDR3 DNA: TGTGCCAGCAGTTTATTCCGGGGCTATTCGAACACCGGGGAGCTGTTTTTT
CDR3 protein: CASSLFRGYSNTGELFF
D gene: -
V gene: TRBV28
J gene: TRBJ2-2
clone size: -

CDR3 DNA: TGTGCCAGCAGTTACTCCGAGACAGCGCTGGGGGATGGCTACACCTTC
CDR3 protein: CASSYSETALGDGYTF
D gene: -
V gene: TRBV6-2/TRBV6-3
J gene: TRBJ1-2
clone size: few

CDR3 DNA: TGTGCCAGCAGCAAGGGACAGGCGGCTGGCTACACCTTC
CDR3 protein: CASSKGQAAGYTF
D gene: TRBD1
V gene: TRBV2
J gene: TRBJ1-2
clone size: many

CDR3 DNA: TGTGCCTGGAGTCCCGTCGGGCCCCTGGAGCAGTACTTC
CDR3 protein: CAWSPVGPLEQYF
D gene: -
V gene: TRBV30
J gene: TRBJ2-7
clone size: few